Listed below are T cell receptor beta chains from one sample, sequenced in a study of type 1 regulatory T cells. What these receptors recognize is not known. TCRdb called the reads again in MiXCR, with one record for every CDR3 protein. Here the sample spans tens of thousands of distinct CDR3 sequences, roughly half being singletons. The sample taken for sequencing was cultured non-Tr1 T cells, either the whole culture or a sorted T cell fraction (not recorded which). Receptor source: a human donor in good health. Each CDR3 is given with its conserved first and last residue. The order of the fields is CDR3 DNA, CDR3 protein, V gene, CDR3 length, clone size, J gene, D gene. The D gene is left open where the match is weak. Expanded clones get a size class; other rows say once, few or many, or leave the size out.

cdr3_nt: TGTGCCTGGAAACGGGCATCTGAGTCTGGGGAGCTGTTTTTT
cdr3_aa: CAWKRASESGELFF
v_call: TRBV30
cdr3_length: 14
clone_size: NA
j_call: TRBJ2-2
d_call: NA

cdr3_nt: TGTGCCAGCAGTCCAAGGGACAGCTATTTCATGAACACTGAAGCTTTCTTT
cdr3_aa: CASSPRDSYFMNTEAFF
v_call: TRBV7-8
cdr3_length: 17
clone_size: NA
j_call: TRBJ1-1
d_call: TRBD1

cdr3_nt: TGTGCCAGCACGACAGATTCTAACTATGGCTACACCTTT
cdr3_aa: CASTTDSNYGYTF
v_call: TRBV5-4
cdr3_length: 13
clone_size: once
j_call: TRBJ1-2
d_call: NA

cdr3_nt: TGTGCCAGCAGCGTGACTAGCGGGGCGCAAGAGACCCAGTACTTC
cdr3_aa: CASSVTSGAQETQYF
v_call: TRBV9
cdr3_length: 15
clone_size: NA
j_call: TRBJ2-5
d_call: TRBD2

cdr3_nt: TGTGCCAGCAGTTACTCGATGGGGACAGGGGGCTTATCCTACGAGCAGTACTTC
cdr3_aa: CASSYSMGTGGLSYEQYF
v_call: TRBV6-5
cdr3_length: 18
clone_size: NA
j_call: TRBJ2-7
d_call: TRBD1

cdr3_nt: TGTGCCAGCAGGCCCGGGACTAGCGTAGAGGGGGAGCTGTTTTTT
cdr3_aa: CASRPGTSVEGELFF
v_call: TRBV12-3/TRBV12-4
cdr3_length: 15
clone_size: NA
j_call: TRBJ2-2
d_call: TRBD2

cdr3_nt: TGTGCCAGCAGCTTAGGCAGGGTTGGGCTAAATATCAAAGCCTACGAGCAGTACTTC
cdr3_aa: CASSLGRVGLNIKAYEQYF
v_call: TRBV7-8
cdr3_length: 19
clone_size: once
j_call: TRBJ2-7
d_call: NA

cdr3_nt: TGCAGCGTTGAAGTCCGGGGACGGTTGAACACTGAAGCTTTCTTT
cdr3_aa: CSVEVRGRLNTEAFF
v_call: TRBV29-1
cdr3_length: 15
clone_size: few
j_call: TRBJ1-1
d_call: NA

cdr3_nt: TGCAGTGCTAGAGACGGGACTAGAGGTATTGGCGGCTATGGCTACACCTTC
cdr3_aa: CSARDGTRGIGGYGYTF
v_call: TRBV20-1
cdr3_length: 17
clone_size: few
j_call: TRBJ1-2
d_call: NA

cdr3_nt: TGCGCCAGCAGCCCCGGGACAGGGGATAGCGCTGAAGTTTTCTTT
cdr3_aa: CASSPGTGDSAEVFF
v_call: TRBV5-1
cdr3_length: 15
clone_size: NA
j_call: TRBJ1-1
d_call: TRBD1

cdr3_nt: TGCAGGCCCAGTACCAGCGGGGGGGCCGGTAGAGAGACCCAGTACTTC
cdr3_aa: CRPSTSGGAGRETQYF
v_call: TRBV20-1
cdr3_length: 16
clone_size: medium-sized
j_call: TRBJ2-5
d_call: TRBD2

cdr3_nt: TGCAGTGCTAGACTTCGCGGACTGCACACTGAAGCTTTCTTT
cdr3_aa: CSARLRGLHTEAFF
v_call: TRBV20-1
cdr3_length: 14
clone_size: NA
j_call: TRBJ1-1
d_call: NA

cdr3_nt: TGTGCCAGCAGCTTAGATGGACTAAACACCGGGGAGCTGTTTTTT
cdr3_aa: CASSLDGLNTGELFF
v_call: TRBV7-2
cdr3_length: 15
clone_size: NA
j_call: TRBJ2-2
d_call: NA

cdr3_nt: TGCGCCAGCAGCCCCTCGGGACAGATTTACAATGAGCAGTTCTTC
cdr3_aa: CASSPSGQIYNEQFF
v_call: TRBV5-1
cdr3_length: 15
clone_size: NA
j_call: TRBJ2-1
d_call: TRBD1

cdr3_nt: TGTGCCAGTAGTATCGGGGAAACTGAAGCTTTCTTT
cdr3_aa: CASSIGETEAFF
v_call: TRBV19
cdr3_length: 12
clone_size: NA
j_call: TRBJ1-1
d_call: NA

cdr3_nt: TGTGCCAGCAGCCGAAGTTTAGCGGGGGGCGGAGATACGCAGTATTTT
cdr3_aa: CASSRSLAGGGDTQYF
v_call: TRBV4-2
cdr3_length: 16
clone_size: NA
j_call: TRBJ2-3
d_call: TRBD2

cdr3_nt: TGCGCCAGCAGCCCGGACCCGGGGGGCAATCAGCCCCAGCATTTT
cdr3_aa: CASSPDPGGNQPQHF
v_call: TRBV5-1
cdr3_length: 15
clone_size: NA
j_call: TRBJ1-5
d_call: NA

cdr3_nt: TGTGCCAGCAGTTTAATGGGCCTGCCGCGCACAGATACGCAGTATTTT
cdr3_aa: CASSLMGLPRTDTQYF
v_call: TRBV27
cdr3_length: 16
clone_size: NA
j_call: TRBJ2-3
d_call: NA

cdr3_nt: TGCGCCAGCAGCGTTCGGACAGGGGACACCGGGGAGCTGTTTTTT
cdr3_aa: CASSVRTGDTGELFF
v_call: TRBV5-1
cdr3_length: 15
clone_size: NA
j_call: TRBJ2-2
d_call: TRBD1

cdr3_nt: TGCAGTGCTAGTCGCAGGGAATTAAGCAATCAGCCCCAGCATTTT
cdr3_aa: CSASRRELSNQPQHF
v_call: TRBV20-1
cdr3_length: 15
clone_size: NA
j_call: TRBJ1-5
d_call: NA

cdr3_nt: TGCGCCAGCAGCCTACAGGGTTCCGGGGAGCTGTTTTTT
cdr3_aa: CASSLQGSGELFF
v_call: TRBV5-1
cdr3_length: 13
clone_size: few
j_call: TRBJ2-2
d_call: NA

cdr3_nt: TGTGCCAGCTCAGAGGCCTCCTATAATTCACCCCTCCACTTT
cdr3_aa: CASSEASYNSPLHF
v_call: TRBV18
cdr3_length: 14
clone_size: once
j_call: TRBJ1-6
d_call: NA

cdr3_nt: TGTGCCAGCAGTTTAAAACAGGGTCAGCTCCAGCATTTT
cdr3_aa: CASSLKQGQLQHF
v_call: TRBV12-3/TRBV12-4
cdr3_length: 13
clone_size: NA
j_call: TRBJ1-5
d_call: NA

cdr3_nt: TGTGCCAGCAGACCGACAGCGAGTTCACCCCTCCACTTT
cdr3_aa: CASRPTASSPLHF
v_call: TRBV12-3/TRBV12-4
cdr3_length: 13
clone_size: few
j_call: TRBJ1-6
d_call: NA

cdr3_nt: TGTGCCAGCTCACGAGGAATCGCAACTAATGAAAAACTGTTTTTT
cdr3_aa: CASSRGIATNEKLFF
v_call: TRBV18
cdr3_length: 15
clone_size: once
j_call: TRBJ1-4
d_call: NA

cdr3_nt: TGTGCCAGCAGTTTAGCGGTAGCGGCGAGGACAGATACGCAGTATTTT
cdr3_aa: CASSLAVAARTDTQYF
v_call: TRBV12-3/TRBV12-4
cdr3_length: 16
clone_size: few
j_call: TRBJ2-3
d_call: NA

cdr3_nt: TGTGCCAGCAGCTTAGGCCAGGGCGTTGACTATGGCTACACCTTC
cdr3_aa: CASSLGQGVDYGYTF
v_call: TRBV5-5
cdr3_length: 15
clone_size: many
j_call: TRBJ1-2
d_call: NA

cdr3_nt: TGTGCCAGCAGTTCACAGGGGAGCAATCAGCCCCAGCATTTT
cdr3_aa: CASSSQGSNQPQHF
v_call: TRBV6-2/TRBV6-3
cdr3_length: 14
clone_size: NA
j_call: TRBJ1-5
d_call: TRBD1

cdr3_nt: TGCGCCAGCAGCTTCCCCAACGACAGAGAGCAGTTCTTC
cdr3_aa: CASSFPNDREQFF
v_call: TRBV5-1
cdr3_length: 13
clone_size: once
j_call: TRBJ2-1
d_call: NA

cdr3_nt: TGTGCCAGCAACGAAAGAGGAGGACGAATGAACACTGAAGCTTTCTTT
cdr3_aa: CASNERGGRMNTEAFF
v_call: TRBV7-2
cdr3_length: 16
clone_size: once
j_call: TRBJ1-1
d_call: NA

cdr3_nt: TGTGCCAGCAGCCCTAGTCGCGTTGGTGAGCAGTTCTTC
cdr3_aa: CASSPSRVGEQFF
v_call: TRBV7-6
cdr3_length: 13
clone_size: NA
j_call: TRBJ2-1
d_call: NA

cdr3_nt: TGTGCCAGCAGCGGAGGCCTCCACAGCTCCTACGAGCAGTACTTC
cdr3_aa: CASSGGLHSSYEQYF
v_call: TRBV7-8
cdr3_length: 15
clone_size: NA
j_call: TRBJ2-7
d_call: NA

cdr3_nt: TGTACCAGTCCCGGACCAAATGAGCAGTTCTTC
cdr3_aa: CTSPGPNEQFF
v_call: TRBV7-9
cdr3_length: 11
clone_size: NA
j_call: TRBJ2-1
d_call: NA

cdr3_nt: TGTGCCAGCAGTCCCCCGGAGAGGGAGCGACAGTTCTTC
cdr3_aa: CASSPPERERQFF
v_call: TRBV6-5
cdr3_length: 13
clone_size: once
j_call: TRBJ2-1
d_call: NA

cdr3_nt: TGTGCCAGCAGTTTCCGAGCGGGGGGTAACACAGATACGCAGTATTTT
cdr3_aa: CASSFRAGGNTDTQYF
v_call: TRBV12-3/TRBV12-4
cdr3_length: 16
clone_size: few
j_call: TRBJ2-3
d_call: TRBD2

cdr3_nt: TGTGCCAGCAGTGAGAGACTTGGGATGGCCACAGATACGCAGTATTTT
cdr3_aa: CASSERLGMATDTQYF
v_call: TRBV6-5
cdr3_length: 16
clone_size: NA
j_call: TRBJ2-3
d_call: NA

cdr3_nt: TGCGCCAGCAACGTAGGTCCCACGGGGACCGGGGAGCTGTTTTTT
cdr3_aa: CASNVGPTGTGELFF
v_call: TRBV5-1
cdr3_length: 15
clone_size: few
j_call: TRBJ2-2
d_call: NA

cdr3_nt: TGCGCCAGCAGCTCTCTAGCGGGGGCCGGGGAGACCCAGTACTTC
cdr3_aa: CASSSLAGAGETQYF
v_call: TRBV5-1
cdr3_length: 15
clone_size: few
j_call: TRBJ2-5
d_call: TRBD2

cdr3_nt: TGTGCCAGCAGTTATTTGCATGAGCAGTTCTTC
cdr3_aa: CASSYLHEQFF
v_call: TRBV6-5
cdr3_length: 11
clone_size: few
j_call: TRBJ2-1
d_call: NA

cdr3_nt: TGCAGTGCTAGACCCCCCGGGACTTCCACCTTACGCTCTGGGGCCAACGTCCTGACTTTC
cdr3_aa: CSARPPGTSTLRSGANVLTF
v_call: TRBV20-1
cdr3_length: 20
clone_size: NA
j_call: TRBJ2-6
d_call: NA

cdr3_nt: TGTGCCAGCAGCTTGGTGTCGGGGTTTGTCGGGGCCAACGTCCTGACTTTC
cdr3_aa: CASSLVSGFVGANVLTF
v_call: TRBV5-6
cdr3_length: 17
clone_size: NA
j_call: TRBJ2-6
d_call: NA

cdr3_nt: TGTGCCATCAGTGACCGCGACGCCATCCCGAGCTCCTACGAGCAGTACTTC
cdr3_aa: CAISDRDAIPSSYEQYF
v_call: TRBV10-3
cdr3_length: 17
clone_size: few
j_call: TRBJ2-7
d_call: NA

cdr3_nt: TGCAGTGCTAGAGATCGGGAGCGGGGGGGCCTAGGGTACAATGAGCAGTTCTTC
cdr3_aa: CSARDRERGGLGYNEQFF
v_call: TRBV20-1
cdr3_length: 18
clone_size: NA
j_call: TRBJ2-1
d_call: TRBD2

cdr3_nt: TGTGCCACCAGCCTGCAGAAGGGCTCCTACGAGCAGTACTTC
cdr3_aa: CATSLQKGSYEQYF
v_call: TRBV15
cdr3_length: 14
clone_size: few
j_call: TRBJ2-7
d_call: NA

cdr3_nt: TGTGCCAGCAGCTATAATTCGGGGGCAAGGAATGAGCAGTTCTTC
cdr3_aa: CASSYNSGARNEQFF
v_call: TRBV11-2
cdr3_length: 15
clone_size: NA
j_call: TRBJ2-1
d_call: NA

cdr3_nt: TGTGCCAGCAGTGGGGACAGGGGGCAGGGCACTGAAGCTTTCTTT
cdr3_aa: CASSGDRGQGTEAFF
v_call: TRBV6-1
cdr3_length: 15
clone_size: few
j_call: TRBJ1-1
d_call: TRBD1

cdr3_nt: TGTGCCAGCAGCCTACGACCAATGAAAAATGAAGCTTTCTTT
cdr3_aa: CASSLRPMKNEAFF
v_call: TRBV12-3/TRBV12-4
cdr3_length: 14
clone_size: few
j_call: TRBJ1-1
d_call: NA

cdr3_nt: TGTGCCAGTAGTATACAGGCGGGGGGAAAATTAGCCAAAAACATTCAGTACTTC
cdr3_aa: CASSIQAGGKLAKNIQYF
v_call: TRBV19
cdr3_length: 18
clone_size: NA
j_call: TRBJ2-4
d_call: TRBD2

cdr3_nt: TGTGCCAGCAGCTTACTAGCGGGGGGGTATTTCTTCTTC
cdr3_aa: CASSLLAGGYFFF
v_call: TRBV7-2
cdr3_length: 13
clone_size: NA
j_call: TRBJ2-1
d_call: TRBD2

cdr3_nt: TGTGCCAGCAGCTGGGCCGCAGGGTCGAGCGGGGAGCTGTTTTTT
cdr3_aa: CASSWAAGSSGELFF
v_call: TRBV28
cdr3_length: 15
clone_size: NA
j_call: TRBJ2-2
d_call: NA

cdr3_nt: TGTGCCAGCAGCCCGAGCTACTACGAGCAGTACTTC
cdr3_aa: CASSPSYYEQYF
v_call: TRBV7-8
cdr3_length: 12
clone_size: few
j_call: TRBJ2-7
d_call: NA

cdr3_nt: TGTGCCAGCAGTTTAGGGACAGGGACCATGAACACTGAAGCTTTCTTT
cdr3_aa: CASSLGTGTMNTEAFF
v_call: TRBV12-3/TRBV12-4
cdr3_length: 16
clone_size: NA
j_call: TRBJ1-1
d_call: TRBD1

cdr3_nt: TGTGCCGGCTCCCAGGGAGTGGCCGGGGAGCTGTTTTTT
cdr3_aa: CAGSQGVAGELFF
v_call: TRBV10-3
cdr3_length: 13
clone_size: few
j_call: TRBJ2-2
d_call: NA

cdr3_nt: TGTGCCAGCAGCAGTGACTATCGGTCGGGTTCACCCCTCCACTTT
cdr3_aa: CASSSDYRSGSPLHF
v_call: TRBV27
cdr3_length: 15
clone_size: NA
j_call: TRBJ1-6
d_call: NA

cdr3_nt: TGCGCCAGCAGTCAATCAGCCAGGGGAAGCAATCAGCCCCAGCATTTT
cdr3_aa: CASSQSARGSNQPQHF
v_call: TRBV23-1
cdr3_length: 16
clone_size: NA
j_call: TRBJ1-5
d_call: NA